This TCR beta chain originates from a study of CD8 T cells in Susac syndrome (dated by TCRdb to between 2019 and 2020). Background on the whole study: Among the Susac syndrome patients who were sequenced, clinically active disease was present in 5 or 6 and clinical remission was observed in 8 or 9. Repertoire sequencing was used to test whether CD8+ T cell activation and differentiation in Susac syndrome was antigen driven. At blood withdrawal, Susac syndrome patients were either therapy-naive, taking corticosteroids (in some cases with IVIg as well), or taking IVIg alone. Study-wide findings and limitations: The number of individuals in the TCR sequencing and HLA analysis was recognized as being relatively small. In the CD4+ T cell repertoire of Susac syndrome patients, clonal expansion was not detected.

This clonotype occurred once. The clone's antigen remains unknown. No base quality information exists; no much larger clone differs at one position. Single-read evidence is weak. RNA was extracted using the RNeasy kit, and roughly 0.5 to 1 ug of the RNA was reverse transcribed with random hexamers. TCR beta CDR3 regions were amplified with the immunoSEQ multiplex PCR assay covering 54 Vbeta and 13 Jbeta segments. Bias from PCR amplification was corrected by using a synthetic template baseline for primer optimization and for computational correction. Under the source paper's analysis protocol: Reads were annotated to V, D and J genes per IMGT and analyzed with immunoSEQ Analyzer, keeping only productive sequences. To calculate clonality, Shannon entropy was normalized by log2 of the number of productive unique sequences and then subtracted from one. For each patient and control, public and private clones were evaluated within the 100 most prevalent clones. Susac-specific clones were defined as absent from healthy and MS cohorts, 850 to 1,300 published viral clones and other ImmuneACCESS disease sequences. TCRdb reprocessed the public reads (quality trimming at Q25 with fastp, clone calling with MiXCR) and kept in-frame beta chains. Entries that share a CDR3 protein sequence are merged under the most common genes and DNA. The V and J calls, along with clone size, are taken from TCRdb and not from the paper's own processing. Counted in this sample were approximately 190,000 distinct CDR3 sequences; 75% to 95% of them appeared once. The top ten clonotypes cover roughly 0.087% of the sample.

The trim is 3 bases for V and 2 bases for J, with a gap of 11 bases between the germline ends. Inclusive of the bounding cysteine and phenylalanine, the CDR3 is 15 residues long. This entry keeps only the CDR3 DNA: 45 bases, framed from base 1. CDR1 and CDR2, looked up from the germline V gene, are KGHSH and LQKENI. Peripheral blood CD8+ and CD4+ T cells from healthy donors, Susac syndrome patients and multiple sclerosis patients were profiled using high-throughput TCR beta sequencing. Susac syndrome patients met recently defined diagnostic criteria for definite or probable disease. CD8+ TEMRA cells were enriched by FACS, while bulk CD8+ and CD4+ T cells were purified by magnetic negative isolation. Blood was collected in EDTA tubes and processed within 24 hours, with PBMCs isolated through density gradient centrifugation. PBMCs intended for TCR sequencing were frozen in liquid nitrogen and were later thawed in a 37 degrees C water bath. A purity of at least 90% was achieved for sorted or isolated CD4+, CD8+ and CD8+ TEMRA cells.

This TCR was recovered from a human donor with Susac syndrome. Sequencing input: CD4+ T cells from PBMCs. This sequence uses TRBV18 and TRBJ2-1, with TRBD1 perhaps the D gene, on 6 matching bases. The nucleotide sequence is TGTGCCAGCTCACCCTTGAGGGGGACCTACAATGAGCAGTTCTTC. This codes for CASSPLRGTYNEQFF.